This section outlines one T cell receptor (beta chain) sequence together with its context. RNA totalling roughly 0.45 to 1 ug underwent reverse transcription with random hexamers. TCRdb reprocessed the immunoSEQ multiplex PCR reads with MiXCR, giving one entry per CDR3 protein. The sample records a few hundred thousand distinct CDR3 sequences, about 95% being singletons. V lost 3 bases and J lost 5; bases outside the gene matches: 0. The CDR3 consists of 13 residues. Germline values: CDR1 SGHAT, CDR2 FQNNGV. The data derive from a study of CD8 T cells in Susac syndrome. The TCR originated in a human donor with multiple sclerosis. Material: CD4+ T cells from PBMCs. V and J are TRBV11-2 and TRBJ2-5, with 10 bases identical to TRBD2. Here the CDR3 reads CASSLGLAETQYF. The CDR3 DNA reads TGTGCCAGCAGCTTGGGACTAGCGGAGACCCAGTACTTC.